What follows are 2 T cell receptor beta chains derived from one specimen sequenced in a study of T cells in Graves' hyperthyroidism and ophthalmopathy. Using RNA transcripts as the source, TCR beta CDR3 regions were amplified. The TCR CDR3 first-round RT-PCR relied on the HTBI primer set. MiXCR, run by TCRdb on the multiplex PCR reads, gives a single entry per CDR3 protein. This sample has hundreds of thousands of distinct CDR3 sequences, with approximately 15% found just once. The sample was blood. Receptor source: a woman aged 55-70 years with Graves' ophthalmopathy.

Many counts were recorded for this clonotype. The chain is built from TRBV6-1 and TRBJ1-2; 7 bases line up with TRBD1. J was trimmed by 8 bases and V by 4 bases; bases with no gene match: 4. CDR1 and CDR2 (germline): MNHNS, SASEGT. The CDR3 length is 12 residues. CDR3 loop: CASSGRTGGYTF. The CDR3 coding sequence is TGTGCCAGCAGTGGGCGGACAGGAGGCTACACCTTC.

A few counts support this clonotype. The chain recombines TRBV5-1 with TRBJ2-4; no clear D. CDR1 and CDR2 (germline): SGHRS, YFSETQ. Trimming stripped 2 bases from V and 0 bases from J, with 12 bases between. This CDR3 is built from 16 residues. CDR3 region: CASSLGSNLAKNIQYF. The CDR3, as DNA: TGCGCCAGCAGCTTAGGCAGCAACCTAGCCAAAAACATTCAGTACTTC.